Below are 14 T cell receptor beta chains sequenced from a single sample in a study of cytomegalovirus exposure and HLA in healthy donors. 13 Jbeta primers and 60 Vbeta primers were used for the PCR. Some clones are missing from TCRdb's copy, which holds only in-frame ones; the method was immunoSEQ multiplex PCR. The repertoire holds 200,000 to 250,000 clones, more than 75% seen once, with more than 5% in the top ten. Sequenced input: PBMCs. The origin of the receptors is a woman in her thirties or forties in good health and CMV-seropositive.

The chain joins TRBV19 to TRBJ2-1; the match to TRBD1 covers 7 bases. The CDR3 is 9 amino acids. Germline V gene lookup returns CDR1 LNHDA and CDR2 SQIVND (reference sequence). Trimming cost V 4 bases and J 15 bases; bases outside gene matches: 0. CDR3 amino acids: CASSRDRFF. For the CDR3, the DNA is TGTGCCAGTAGTAGGGACAGGTTCTTC.

The V and J genes are TRBV11-2 and TRBJ2-2; no clear D. CDR1 and CDR2 (germline): SGHAT, FQNNGV. V dropped 5 bases and J dropped 2 bases, with 21 bases sitting between them. The CDR3 consists of 18 residues. The CDR3 nucleotides read TGTGCCAGCAGCCGGGTATTCAGCCGTACGACTAACACCGGGGAGCTGTTTTTT. This gives the protein CASSRVFSRTTNTGELFF.

The V call is TRBV5-1, the J call TRBJ1-1; 9 nucleotides agree with TRBD1. V lost 5 bases and J lost 6; bases outside the gene matches: 8. The V gene's germline CDR1 is SGHRS and CDR2 YFSETQ. CDR3 size: 14 residues. As DNA, the CDR3 is TGCGCCAGCAGGCAACAGGGGGCGAGGGCTGAAGCTTTCTTT. Translated, it gives CASRQQGARAEAFF.

The sample holds one count of this clone. The rearrangement links TRBV5-8 to TRBJ1-3; no clear D. CDR1 and CDR2 (germline): SGHTS, YDEGEE. CDR3 length equals 16 residues. The germline V and J ends were trimmed by 1 base and 0 bases, with 11 bases remaining between them. The CDR3 reads CASSLQVYISGNTIYF. In DNA form, the CDR3 reads TGTGCCAGCAGCTTGCAAGTATACATCTCTGGAAACACCATATATTTT.

The chain links TRBV10-3 to TRBJ1-3; D may be TRBD1 (6 bases). The CDR3 has 15 residues. V was shortened by 3 bases and J by 4 bases, with 13 bases between the two germline ends. Germline V CDR1 and CDR2: ENHRY, SYGVKD. This chain's CDR3 is CAISEGRGTGNTIYF. In DNA form, the CDR3 reads TGTGCCATCAGTGAAGGGAGGGGGACGGGAAACACCATATATTTT.

CDR3 nucleotide sequence: TGTGCCCGCCGGAGCGGGGGGCCCCCGGATACGCAGTATTTT. Its translation is CARRSGGPPDTQYF. The chain is built from TRBV30 and TRBJ2-3; 9 bases map to TRBD2. CDR1 and CDR2 (germline): GTSNPN, SVGIG (reference sequence). This CDR3 has 14 amino acids. The J segment lost 6 bases and the V segment lost 8 bases, leaving 12 bases of the junction unmatched.

This clone was seen a few times. This chain connects TRBV29-1 to TRBJ1-2; TRBD1 is a possible D gene (5 bases). The CDR3 consists of 15 residues. Germline V lookup: CDR1 SQVTM, CDR2 ANQGSEA. The V and J ends lost 5 bases and 5 bases respectively, with 21 bases between them. Here the CDR3 reads CSVTLSGTAGYGYTF. The CDR3 region has the DNA TGCAGCGTTACCCTATCCGGGACGGCGGGGTATGGCTACACCTTC.

This sequence joins TRBV25-1 and TRBJ1-2; D is possibly TRBD1 (5 bases). The CDR3 is 14 residues long. Between the trimmed V and J ends, which lost 8 bases and 8 bases, there was a span of 21 bases. Germline lookup yields CDR1 MGHDK and CDR2 SYGVNS. CDR3 region: CASGKGDFAGGYTF. The CDR3 nucleotides read TGTGCCAGCGGGAAAGGGGACTTCGCCGGGGGCTACACCTTC.

This clone was picked up a small number of times. The chain has TRBV6-5 and TRBJ1-5; D is unresolved. This CDR3 is built from 15 residues. Germline V CDR1 and CDR2: MNHEY, SVGAGI. V lost 0 bases to trimming and J lost 4 bases, with 10 bases between them. As DNA, the CDR3 is TGTGCCAGCAGTTACTCGAACAGCCAGAATCAGCCCCAGCATTTT. The encoded protein is CASSYSNSQNQPQHF.

The chain carries TRBV6-5 and TRBJ2-7, with D unresolved. Looked up from germline, CDR1 is MNHEY and CDR2 is SVGAGI. The V gene lost 6 bases and the J gene lost 9 bases, with 12 bases spanning the gap. The CDR3 spans 11 residues. This chain's CDR3 is CASRTPSGQYF. The CDR3 nucleotides read TGTGCCAGCAGGACACCCTCAGGGCAGTACTTC.

The chain combines TRBV9 with TRBJ2-7; 9 bases fit TRBD2. Per the germline V gene, CDR1 is SGDLS and CDR2 is YYNGEE. J was trimmed by 1 base and V by 3 bases; bases with no gene match: 2. The CDR3 consists of 14 residues. The CDR3 loop is CASSALAGSYEQYF. The CDR3 nucleotides are TGTGCCAGCAGCGCTCTAGCGGGATCCTACGAGCAGTACTTC. Full variable domain (rest looked up from reference TRBV9 and TRBJ2-7): DSGVTQTPKHLITATGQRVTLRCSPRSGDLSVYWYQQSLDQGLQFLIQYYNGEERAKGNILERFSAQQFPDLHSELNLSSLELGDSALYFCASSALAGSYEQYFGPGTRLTVT.

V gene TRBV11-3 combines with J gene TRBJ2-5; TRBD2 might be the D (6 bases). TRBJ2-7 matches the DNA end more closely, so the J call is doubtful. The CDR3 runs to 15 residues. The germline gives CDR1 SGHNT, CDR2 YENEEA. The CDR3 region has the DNA TGTGCCAGCAGCCTTAGCGGAACTAGCTCCTACGAGCAGTACTTC. Translation: CASSLSGTSSYEQYF.

The chain is built from TRBV10-2 and TRBJ2-3; D remains unclear. From germline, CDR1 is WSHSY and CDR2 SAAADI. The CDR3 extends over 14 amino acids. The germline V and J ends were trimmed by 2 bases and 2 bases, with 8 bases remaining between them. CDR3 DNA: TGCGCCAGCAGTGAGCTATCTCTCACAGATACGCAGTATTTT. Its translation is CASSELSLTDTQYF.

V is TRBV5-1 and J is TRBJ1-2; 7 nucleotides match TRBD1. CDR3 length: 16 residues. The V segment lost 0 bases and the J segment 7 bases; nucleotides outside the gene matches: 12. Looked up from germline, CDR1 is SGHRS and CDR2 is YFSETQ. The CDR3 protein is CASSLGQGEGSSGYTF. CDR3 DNA sequence: TGCGCCAGCAGCTTGGGACAGGGTGAGGGCTCGAGTGGCTACACCTTC. Full variable domain (remainder filled in from reference TRBV5-1 and TRBJ1-2): KAGVTQTPRYLIKTRGQQVTLSCSPISGHRSVSWYQQTPGQGLQFLFEYFSETQRNKGNFPGRFSGRQFSNSRSEMNVSTLELGDSALYLCASSLGQGEGSSGYTFGSGTRLTVV.